Presented here are 18 T cell receptor beta chains from one specimen sequenced in a study of cytomegalovirus exposure and HLA in healthy donors. Vbeta (60) and Jbeta (13) primers were used in the PCR. TCRdb keeps only in-frame clones here, not all; method: immunoSEQ multiplex PCR. This table has some 150,000 clones, over 65% appearing once. The source material was PBMCs. The receptors come from a man aged 18 to 30 in good health and CMV-seropositive.

The chain combines TRBV10-1 with TRBJ2-1; no definite D call. Germline CDR1 WNHNN, CDR2 SYGVQD (reference sequence). The CDR3 loop spans 16 amino acids. V lost 4 bases, J lost 0 bases, and 13 bases lay in between. CDR3 sequence: CASSVSDYSSYNEQFF. The CDR3 bases are TGCGCCAGCAGTGTGTCAGATTATAGCTCCTACAATGAGCAGTTCTTC.

Points on this clone: In the same sample, other DNA sequences code for this CDR3. V gene TRBV7-2 combines with J gene TRBJ1-3, with D possibly TRBD1 on 6 matching bases. The CDR3 has 14 amino acids. Germline V gene data show CDR1 as SGHTA and CDR2 as FQGNSA. Trimming cost V 5 bases and J 0 bases, with 8 bases left between them. This chain's CDR3 is CASSLQGSGNTIYF. The CDR3 region has the DNA TGTGCCAGCAGCCTACAGGGCTCTGGAAACACCATATATTTT.

V gene TRBV19 combines with J gene TRBJ2-1; 10 bases match TRBD1. Germline V gene lookup returns CDR1 LNHDA and CDR2 SQIVND (reference sequence). Unmatched junction bases numbered 6, after V lost 7 bases and J lost 12 bases. This CDR3 has 12 amino acids. The DNA for the CDR3 is TGTGCCAGTACCCCAGGGACAGGGGTGCAGTTCTTC. This encodes CASTPGTGVQFF.

The chain uses TRBV4-1 and TRBJ2-2; no clear D gene. CDR1 MGHRA and CDR2 YSYEKL come from the germline V gene. Trimming took 1 base from V and 0 from J, leaving 9 bases between them. CDR3 size: 16 residues. CDR3 loop: CASSQVSPANTGELFF. The DNA of the CDR3 is TGCGCCAGCAGCCAAGTGAGCCCCGCGAACACCGGGGAGCTGTTTTTT.

This chain uses TRBV28 with TRBJ2-5; a possible D gene is TRBD1 (5 bases). With 2 bases removed from V and 1 base from J, the gap between germline ends came to 17 bases. The length of the CDR3 is 17 residues. Per germline, CDR1 MDHEN and CDR2 SYDVKM. CDR3 residues: CASSLGRGRAIQETQYF. DNA of the CDR3: TGTGCCAGCAGTTTAGGTCGCGGCAGGGCCATCCAAGAGACCCAGTACTTC.

This clone was counted only a few times. The J gene is TRBJ2-5, the V gene TRBV7-3; TRBD1 matches at 9 bases. The V gene end was trimmed by 5 bases and the J gene end by 5 bases; junction bases not matched to a gene: 6. The germline V gene encodes CDR1 SGHTA and CDR2 FQGTGA. This CDR3 has 14 amino acids. Written as DNA, the CDR3 is TGTGCCAGCAGCCCGACAGGGGGTTACGAGACCCAGTACTTC. Amino acids: CASSPTGGYETQYF.

The chain links TRBV4-2 to TRBJ2-1; 11 bases map to TRBD2. The CDR3 loop spans 16 amino acids. The germline V gene has CDR1 LGHNA and CDR2 YNFKEQ. V trimming: 4 bases; J trimming: 2 bases; junction bases outside the gene matches: 4. CDR3 in amino acids: CASSLSGRGPYNEQFF. The CDR3 bases are TGTGCCAGCAGCCTTAGCGGGAGGGGACCCTACAATGAGCAGTTCTTC.

V usage is TRBV2 and J usage is TRBJ2-3; D possibly corresponds to TRBD2 (5 bases). Germline V gene data show CDR1 as SNHLY and CDR2 as FYNNEI. The CDR3 is 15 amino acids. V was cut by 4 bases and J by 1 base, with 12 bases left in between. The CDR3: CASSARAAGTDTQYF. The CDR3 DNA sequence: TGTGCCAGCAGTGCGCGAGCGGCGGGCACAGATACGCAGTATTTT.

J is TRBJ1-5 and V is TRBV7-2; tentatively, D is TRBD1 (5 bases). The CDR3 has 14 residues. CDR1 is SGHTA, CDR2 FQGNSA, per germline. V was pared by 5 bases and J by 5 bases, with 13 bases between. The CDR3, as DNA: TGTGCCAGCAGCCAGTGGGGGGGGGATCAGCCCCAGCATTTT. Residues: CASSQWGGDQPQHF.

This chain connects TRBV9 to TRBJ1-6, with 7 bases that match TRBD1. The CDR3 covers 16 residues. Germline V gene data show CDR1 as SGDLS and CDR2 as YYNGEE. The junction had 11 bases not matched to a gene; V was cut back by 4 bases and J by 7 bases. The CDR3 loop reads CASSTRDSPGNSPLHF. CDR3 DNA: TGTGCCAGCAGCACTCGGGACAGCCCTGGGAATTCACCCCTCCACTTT.

This chain connects TRBV27 to TRBJ1-6; D not certain. V lost 6 bases and J 7 bases, leaving 13 bases between the germline ends. Germline V CDR1 and CDR2: MNHEY, SMNVEV (reference sequence). The CDR3 loop spans 14 amino acids. DNA of the CDR3: TGTGCCAGCAGCCGGCGTGGGGAGAATTCACCCCTCCACTTT. Protein: CASSRRGENSPLHF.

The chain recombines TRBV28 with TRBJ2-7; 10 bases are a match to TRBD1. V lost 4 bases and J lost 2; bases outside the gene matches: 11. The length of the CDR3 is 17 residues. Germline V gives CDR1 MDHEN, CDR2 SYDVKM. The CDR3 here is CASSSPIEDRGPYEQYF. In DNA form, the CDR3 reads TGTGCCAGCAGTTCCCCGATCGAAGACAGGGGGCCCTACGAGCAGTACTTC.

This clone came up a few times. The chain joins TRBV6-5 to TRBJ2-7; tentative D call: TRBD2 (5 bases). With 7 bases removed from V and 2 bases from J, the gap between germline ends came to 18 bases. The CDR3 is 15 residues long. Per the germline V gene, CDR1 is MNHEY and CDR2 is SVGAGI. The CDR3, as DNA: TGTGCCAGCACACCGGGGTCAAACCACCCCTACGAGCAGTACTTC. Residues: CASTPGSNHPYEQYF.

This clone was found once. V usage is TRBV6-1 and J usage is TRBJ2-7; weak D call: TRBD2 (6 bases). This CDR3 is built from 13 residues. The ends were cut back, 5 bases at V and 0 bases at J, with 8 bases in the middle. Looked up from germline, CDR1 is MNHNS and CDR2 is SASEGT. The CDR3 region is CASSRGSSYEQYF. CDR3 nucleotide sequence: TGTGCCAGCAGTCGGGGGAGCTCCTACGAGCAGTACTTC.

The V gene is TRBV9, the J gene TRBJ2-7; 7 nucleotides match TRBD2. There are 16 residues in the CDR3. Germline trimming cut 2 bases from V and 9 bases from J; bases unmatched to any gene: 17. Per the germline V gene, CDR1 is SGDLS and CDR2 is YYNGEE. The CDR3 DNA follows: TGTGCCAGCAGCGTGAGCGGGACGCATTCACTTCGCGGGCAGTACTTC. It encodes CASSVSGTHSLRGQYF.

The CDR3 spells CASSLGQGNYGYTF. The CDR3, as DNA: TGCGCCAGCAGCTTGGGACAGGGGAACTATGGCTACACCTTC. The chain carries TRBV5-1 and TRBJ1-2, with 8 bases that match TRBD1. CDR3 size: 14 residues. J gave up 2 bases and V 0 bases, and 0 bases lay outside the gene matches. The V gene's germline CDR1 is SGHRS and CDR2 YFSETQ.

The chain is built from TRBV18 and TRBJ2-3; weak D call: TRBD2 (5 bases). V lost 3 bases and J 2 bases, leaving 15 bases between the germline ends. CDR1 KGHSH and CDR2 LQKENI come from the germline V gene. There are 16 residues in the CDR3. The CDR3 sequence: CASSPLDSAYTDTQYF. The CDR3 coding sequence is TGTGCCAGCTCACCGTTGGATAGCGCTTACACAGATACGCAGTATTTT.

Only a few counts were recorded for this clone. Written as DNA, the CDR3 is TGCGCCAGCAGCTTCCCAGGGAACACTGAAGCTTTCTTT. This translates into CASSFPGNTEAFF. V is TRBV5-1 and J is TRBJ1-1, with D uncertain. This CDR3 comprises 13 residues. Germline CDR1 is SGHRS and CDR2 is YFSETQ. V shed 2 bases and J shed 1 base, with 6 bases lying between them.